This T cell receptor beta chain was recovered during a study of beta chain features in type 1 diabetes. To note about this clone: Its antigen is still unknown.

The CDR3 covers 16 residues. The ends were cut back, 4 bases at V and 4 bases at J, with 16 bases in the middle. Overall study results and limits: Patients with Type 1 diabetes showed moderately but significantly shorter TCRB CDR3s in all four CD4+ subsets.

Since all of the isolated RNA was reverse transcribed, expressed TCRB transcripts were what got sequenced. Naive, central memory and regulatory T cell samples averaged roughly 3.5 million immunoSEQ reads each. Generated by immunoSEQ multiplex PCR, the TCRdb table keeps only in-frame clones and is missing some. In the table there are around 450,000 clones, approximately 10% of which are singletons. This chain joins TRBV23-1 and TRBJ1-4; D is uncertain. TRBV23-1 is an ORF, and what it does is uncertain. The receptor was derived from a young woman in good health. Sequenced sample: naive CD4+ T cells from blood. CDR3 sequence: CASSPPDRTCNEKLFF. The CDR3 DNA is TGCGCCAGCAGTCCCCCGGACCGAACCTGTAATGAAAAACTGTTTTTT.